The T cell receptor beta chain under discussion was sequenced for a study of T cell repertoires in cytomegalovirus infection. Study details: Newly reported HLA-C-restricted and thoroughly characterized HLA-B-restricted CMV epitopes were employed. Public TCR beta signatures provided an indication of both CMV infection and a matching HLA type. Findings of the study overall: The study found HLA-C-restricted CMV-specific TCR beta clonotypes dominating the ex vivo response.

This CDR3 contains 13 residues. Germline-derived CDR1 and CDR2 are SGHDT and YYEEEE. V shed 6 bases and J shed 0 bases, with 7 bases lying between them. One entry per CDR3 protein, called by TCRdb with MiXCR from the reads. The repertoire holds about 900,000 distinct CDR3 sequences, with around 30% as singletons. Worth noting for this clonotype: Antigen: not known.

The TCR sequence derives from a human donor in good health (CMV status not recorded). Some clones in this sample may be carry-over from other donors' samples. The chain links TRBV5-6 to TRBJ1-3; possibly TRBD1 for D (5 bases). Sequenced here: cultured CD8+ T cells from PBMCs, sampled from culture after CMV antigen stimulation. The CDR3 bases are TGTGCCAGCAAGGGGAACTCTGGAAACACCATATATTTT. Protein sequence: CASKGNSGNTIYF. The variable domain in full, with the rest retrieved from reference TRBV5-6 and TRBJ1-3, is DAGVTQSPTHLIKTRGQQVTLRCSPKSGHDTVSWYQQALGQGPQFIFQYYEEEERQRGNFPDRFSGHQFPNYSSELNVNALLLGDSALYLCASKGNSGNTIYFGEGSWLTVV.